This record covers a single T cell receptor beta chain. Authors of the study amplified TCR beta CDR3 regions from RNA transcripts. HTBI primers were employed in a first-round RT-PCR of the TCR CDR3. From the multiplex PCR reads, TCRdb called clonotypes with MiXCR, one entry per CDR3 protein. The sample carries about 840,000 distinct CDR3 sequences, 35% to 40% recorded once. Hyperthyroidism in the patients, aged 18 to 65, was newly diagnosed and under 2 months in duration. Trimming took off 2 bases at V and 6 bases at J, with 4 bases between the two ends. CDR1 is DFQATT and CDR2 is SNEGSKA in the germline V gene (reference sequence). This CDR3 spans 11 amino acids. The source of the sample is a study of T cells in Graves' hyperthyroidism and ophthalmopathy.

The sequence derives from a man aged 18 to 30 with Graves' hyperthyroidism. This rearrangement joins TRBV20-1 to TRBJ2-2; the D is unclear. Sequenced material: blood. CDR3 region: CSARQPGELFF. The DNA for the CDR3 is TGCAGTGCTAGACAACCCGGGGAGCTGTTTTTT.